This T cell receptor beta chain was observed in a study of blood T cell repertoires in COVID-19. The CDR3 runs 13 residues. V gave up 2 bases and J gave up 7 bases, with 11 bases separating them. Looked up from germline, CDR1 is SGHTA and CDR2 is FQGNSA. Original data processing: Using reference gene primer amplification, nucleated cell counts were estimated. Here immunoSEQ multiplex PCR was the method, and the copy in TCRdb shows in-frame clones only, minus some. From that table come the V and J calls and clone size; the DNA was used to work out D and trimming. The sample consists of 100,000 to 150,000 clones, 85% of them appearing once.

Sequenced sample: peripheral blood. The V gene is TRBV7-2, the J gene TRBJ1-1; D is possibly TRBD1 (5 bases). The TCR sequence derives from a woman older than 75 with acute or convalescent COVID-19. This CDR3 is CASSLWSTVEAFF. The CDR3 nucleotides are TGTGCCAGCAGCTTATGGTCGACAGTTGAAGCTTTCTTT.